This TCR beta chain comes out of a study of blood T cells in healthy people across ages. Study-level findings and limits: Among T cells, TCR beta diversity per million cells dropped roughly linearly as age rose.

There are 15 residues in the CDR3. The germline CDR1 and CDR2 sequences are SGDLS and YYNGEE. Turning to this clonotype: The antigen is undetermined.

The use of a sample-barcoded 5' primer and a J-beta primer mix characterized a second PCR of roughly 6 to 11 cycles. Each cDNA molecule was tagged by a template-switch adaptor with 12 random nucleotides. TCRdb fed the 5' RACE reads into MiXCR, producing one record per CDR3 protein. The table lists about 1.4 million distinct CDR3 sequences, roughly 60% of them singletons. This rearrangement joins TRBV9 to TRBJ2-5; possible D gene TRBD1, 6 bases. The J call could be wrong; TRBJ2-7 is a better fit for the DNA end. This receptor was obtained from a man aged 18-30 years in good health. Material for sequencing was blood. CDR3 in amino acids: CASSVTGTWTYEQYF. In DNA, the CDR3 is TGTGCCAGCAGCGTAACCGGGACATGGACCTACGAGCAGTACTTC.